The next 14 T cell receptor beta chains were all read from a single sample in a study of T cells after yellow fever vaccination. Using its own MiXCR run on the 5' RACE reads, TCRdb lists one record per CDR3 protein. The data show roughly 340,000 distinct CDR3 sequences, with approximately 4% seen just once and 20% to 25% held by the top ten. Sequences were derived from PBMCs, sampled 5 days after the yellow fever booster vaccination. The receptors come from a man younger than 35 who received the YFV17D yellow fever vaccine.

This clonotype was recorded at least ten times. The V and J genes are TRBV7-2 and TRBJ2-3, with D hard to call. CDR1 is SGHTA and CDR2 is FQGNSA in the germline V gene. V was pared by 5 bases and J by 3 bases, with 12 bases between. The CDR3 consists of 14 residues. The CDR3 here is CASSPIVGTDTQYF. The CDR3 nucleotides read TGTGCCAGCAGCCCTATAGTGGGGACAGATACGCAGTATTTT. Combining the CDR3 with reference TRBV7-2 and TRBJ2-3 gives the whole variable domain GAGVSQSPSNKVTEKGKDVELRCDPISGHTALYWYRQSLGQGLEFLIYFQGNSAPDKSGLPSDRFSAERTGGSVSTLTIQRTQQEDSAVYLCASSPIVGTDTQYFGPGTRLTVL.

This clonotype was seen at least ten times. The gene calls are TRBV7-3 and TRBJ2-1; either TRBD1 or TRBD2 may fit D (5 bases each). The CDR3 runs 15 residues. Trimming pared 2 bases from V and 1 base from J, leaving 9 bases between. Looked up from germline, CDR1 is SGHTA and CDR2 is FQGTGA. The CDR3 sequence: CASSLGGASYNEQFF. DNA for the CDR3: TGTGCCAGCAGCTTAGGGGGAGCATCCTACAATGAGCAGTTCTTC.

V is TRBV6-2 or TRBV6-3 and J is TRBJ2-3; TRBD1 aligns across 7 bases. The germline V gene encodes CDR1 MNHEY and CDR2 SVGEGT. The CDR3 covers 14 residues. V lost 5 bases to trimming and J lost 4 bases; unmatched junction nucleotides: 6. CDR3 amino acids: CASSPTGSPDTQYF. DNA of the CDR3: TGTGCCAGCAGTCCGACAGGGTCCCCAGATACGCAGTATTTT.

There are many counts of this clonotype. The V call is TRBV15, the J call TRBJ2-1; D unresolved. The V end was cut by 9 bases, the J end by 2 bases, with 11 bases between. Per germline, CDR1 LNHNV and CDR2 YYDKDF (reference sequence). The CDR3 covers 13 residues. The DNA of the CDR3 is TGTGCCACAGTGGACGTAGCCTACAATGAGCAGTTCTTC. Its protein is CATVDVAYNEQFF.

This clonotype was recorded at least ten times. The chain uses TRBV12-3 or TRBV12-4 and TRBJ2-4; TRBD1 matches 7 bases. This CDR3 has 14 amino acids. V was pared by 5 bases and J by 4 bases, with 5 bases of the junction left unmatched. The DNA for the CDR3 is TGTGCCAGCAGTGCCGGGACAGAAAAAAACATTCAGTACTTC. Amino acids: CASSAGTEKNIQYF.

In this sample, this clonotype turned up a few times. The chain links TRBV5-1 to TRBJ1-4, with D unclear. This CDR3 spans 16 amino acids. Trimming removed 0 bases at V and 0 bases at J, with 9 bases between. Germline V gene sequence: CDR1 SGHRS, CDR2 YFSETQ. The CDR3 nucleotides read TGCGCCAGCAGCTTGGTTTCTGACTCAACTAATGAAAAACTGTTTTTT. Translation gives CASSLVSDSTNEKLFF.

This clonotype was counted at least ten times. The V gene is TRBV7-2, the J gene TRBJ2-3; no definite D call. This CDR3 has 14 amino acids. CDR1 is SGHTA and CDR2 is FQGNSA in the germline V gene. Trimming cost V 0 bases and J 4 bases, with 8 bases left between them. CDR3 nucleotides: TGTGCCAGCAGCTTAGCCATCCAAGCAGATACGCAGTATTTT. Protein sequence: CASSLAIQADTQYF.

This clonotype was detected ten times or more. This chain joins TRBV5-1 and TRBJ1-5, with D possibly matching TRBD1 (6 bases). This CDR3 comprises 15 residues. Germline CDR1 reads SGHRS; CDR2 reads YFSETQ. V was shortened by 1 base and J by 4 bases, with 12 bases between the two germline ends. The CDR3 region is CASSLTLDSNQPQHF. CDR3 DNA: TGCGCCAGCAGCTTGACCCTGGACAGTAATCAGCCCCAGCATTTT.

This clonotype was found many times. The CDR3: CSARVPGPKRTQYF. CDR3 sequence (DNA): TGCAGTGCTAGAGTGCCAGGACCCAAGAGGACCCAGTACTTC. The rearrangement uses TRBV20-1 and TRBJ2-5; D call uncertain. This CDR3 spans 14 amino acids. From germline, CDR1 is DFQATT and CDR2 SNEGSKA (reference sequence). Trimming took off 1 base at V and 7 bases at J, with 16 bases between the two ends.

This clonotype was recorded at least ten times. This chain joins TRBV4-1 and TRBJ1-1; maybe TRBD1 (5 bases). The germline gives CDR1 MGHRA, CDR2 YSYEKL. V was shortened by 3 bases and J by 1 base, with 12 bases between the two germline ends. The CDR3 has 15 amino acids. The CDR3 protein is CASSHPGQGNTEAFF. The DNA for the CDR3 is TGCGCCAGCAGCCATCCCGGCCAGGGGAACACTGAAGCTTTCTTT.

This clonotype was counted between two and nine times. The rearrangement uses TRBV6-1 and TRBJ2-7; no reliable D call. Per the germline V gene, CDR1 is MNHNS and CDR2 is SASEGT. The CDR3 totals 11 residues. V was pared by 2 bases and J by 5 bases, with 4 bases between. The CDR3 bases are TGTGCCAGCAGTGAAACAGACGAGCAGTACGTC. It is translated as CASSETDEQYV.

This chain links TRBV7-6 with TRBJ2-2; D tentatively fits TRBD1 or TRBD2 (5 bases each). The CDR3 covers 14 residues. V shed 0 bases and J shed 4 bases, with 6 bases lying between them. The germline V gene encodes CDR1 SGHVS and CDR2 FNYEAQ. In nucleotides, the CDR3 is TGTGCCAGCAGCTTAGCGGGGGTCACCGGGGAGCTGTTTTTT. Translation: CASSLAGVTGELFF. Full variable domain (outside the CDR3, taken from reference TRBV7-6 and TRBJ2-2): GAGVSQSPRYKVTKRGQDVALRCDPISGHVSLYWYRQALGQGPEFLTYFNYEAQQDKSGLPNDRFSAERPEGSISTLTIQRTEQRDSAMYRCASSLAGVTGELFFGEGSRLTVL.

The chain uses TRBV6-6 and TRBJ2-5, with TRBD1 matching over 11 bases. From germline, CDR1 is MNHNY and CDR2 SVGAGI (reference sequence). Unmatched junction bases numbered 10, after V lost 5 bases and J lost 5 bases. The CDR3 extends over 16 amino acids. CDR3: CASSNLRTGGTETQYF. The CDR3 DNA sequence: TGTGCCAGCAGTAACCTCCGGACAGGGGGCACGGAGACCCAGTACTTC.

This clonotype was counted between two and nine times. The rearrangement joins TRBV4-1 to TRBJ1-3; D gene uncertain. This CDR3 spans 16 amino acids. Germline V gene lookup returns CDR1 MGHRA and CDR2 YSYEKL. Between the trimmed V and J ends, which lost 3 bases and 2 bases, there was a span of 14 bases. CDR3 protein: CASSQAPFPTGNTIYF. The CDR3 DNA follows: TGCGCCAGCAGCCAGGCCCCTTTCCCGACTGGAAACACCATATATTTT.